This TCR beta chain was found in a study of cytomegalovirus exposure and HLA in healthy donors. In the case of this clone: The antigen remains unidentified.

Study findings and constraints: Earlier analysis looked at TCR beta V segments, and most were productive about 87% or about 30% of the time. One variant, a missense change in DCLRE1C, was linked in a later analysis to TCR beta V- and J-gene trimming. Relative to equally common others, HLA-associated TCR beta chains showed greater clonal expansion in a later analysis.

PCR amplification relied on 60 Vbeta primers (plus 13 Jbeta primers). TCRdb's copy holds only in-frame clones and misses some; the assay was immunoSEQ multiplex PCR. This table holds roughly 55,000 clones. The CDR3 is 16 amino acids. Trimming took off 3 bases at V and 0 bases at J, with 9 bases between the two ends. Germline CDR1 and CDR2: SGHAT and FQNNGV. The chain is built from TRBV11-2 and TRBJ2-6; the D gene is possibly TRBD1 (5 bases). The source is a woman between 45 and 60 years old in good health and CMV-seropositive. Sample: PBMCs. The CDR3 reads CASSFDSFSGANVLTF. The CDR3 coding sequence is TGTGCCAGCAGCTTCGACAGTTTCTCTGGGGCCAACGTCCTGACTTTC.